Listed below are T cell receptor beta chains from one sample, sequenced in a study of blood T cells in healthy people across ages. TCRdb re-called the 5' RACE reads with MiXCR, one entry per CDR3 protein. The sample records around 1,900,000 distinct CDR3 sequences, about two fifths being singletons. Sequenced material: blood. Receptors were obtained from a human donor in good health. The CDR3 runs from the conserved cysteine through the conserved F or W. Each record gives: J gene, V gene, clone size, D gene, CDR3 DNA, CDR3 protein. A D gene is named only where the DNA matches it firmly. Clone size, where shown, is once, few, many, or a class for clones that have expanded.

>TRBJ2-7|TRBV7-2|few|NA
TGTGCCAGCAGCTTAGAGGTACATGGGAAGCAGTACTTC
CASSLEVHGKQYF
>TRBJ1-2|TRBV10-3|NA|TRBD1
TGTGCCATCAGTGAGTCGACCCACCGACAGGGAACCTATGGCTACACCTTC
CAISESTHRQGTYGYTF
>TRBJ2-5|TRBV12-5|NA|NA
TGTGTTAGTGGTTTGACTTTGGGGGAGACCCAGTACTTC
CVSGLTLGETQYF
>TRBJ1-4|TRBV19|few|TRBD1
TGTGCCAGTAGTATCGGGTACAGGGGGCCTAATGAAAAACTGTTTTTT
CASSIGYRGPNEKLFF
>TRBJ2-7|TRBV20-1|NA|NA
TGCAGTGCTGCTTGGATTAGCGTCCACGAGCAGTACTTC
CSAAWISVHEQYF
>TRBJ1-5|TRBV6-6|few|NA
TGTGCCAGCAGTTACGCGAATACAGGGCTCCAGCATTTT
CASSYANTGLQHF
>TRBJ1-2|TRBV20-1|many|TRBD1
TGCAGTGCCCCGGGACAGGGGTATGGCTACACCTTC
CSAPGQGYGYTF
>TRBJ2-6|TRBV20-1|NA|NA
TGCAGTGCTAGCATTAGGGCGGCTGCAAACAACGTCCTGACTTTC
CSASIRAAANNVLTF
>TRBJ1-2|TRBV27|NA|TRBD1
TGTGCCAGCAGTTTCTCGGACAGGGCTTTCTTCTACACCTTC
CASSFSDRAFFYTF
>TRBJ1-1|TRBV18|once|NA
TGTGCCAGCTCACTAAGCCTCACTGACACTGAAGCTTTCTTT
CASSLSLTDTEAFF
>TRBJ2-1|TRBV29-1|NA|TRBD2
TGCAGCGTTGACGACGGGGGGAGTGGCAATGAGCAGTTCTTC
CSVDDGGSGNEQFF
>TRBJ2-7|TRBV4-3|few|NA
TGCGCCAGCAGCCAAGAGTATTTCAGGGGATTCTACGAGCAGTACTTC
CASSQEYFRGFYEQYF
>TRBJ1-1|TRBV12-3/TRBV12-4|NA|TRBD1
TGTGCCAGCAGTCCCCAGGGGGGCCGGCACACTGAAGCTTTCTTT
CASSPQGGRHTEAFF
>TRBJ1-6|TRBV20-1|once|NA
TGCAGTGCTAGAGATCCCGGGGTAAATTCACCCCTCCACTTT
CSARDPGVNSPLHF
>TRBJ2-3|TRBV2|few|NA
TGTGCCAGCAGTGTGTATGGCTTCACAGATACGCAGTATTTT
CASSVYGFTDTQYF
>TRBJ2-3|TRBV5-1|many|TRBD1
TGCGCCAGCGGGGACAGTGGAACCACAGATACGCAGTATTTT
CASGDSGTTDTQYF
>TRBJ2-5|TRBV20-1|NA|TRBD2
TGCAGTGCTCGGACTAGCGGGGGGCAAGAGACCCAGTACTTC
CSARTSGGQETQYF
>TRBJ2-1|TRBV7-3|NA|NA
TGTGCCAGCAGCCCCTGGGGATTCCCGGGCGGCAATGAGCAGTTCTTC
CASSPWGFPGGNEQFF
>TRBJ2-7|TRBV29-1|few|NA
TGCAGCTCTAGGTGGGGTTACGAGCAGTACTTC
CSSRWGYEQYF
>TRBJ2-7|TRBV6-5|few|NA
TGTGCCAGCAGTTATTTGGCCAGGGGTGCTTACGAGCAGTACTTC
CASSYLARGAYEQYF
>TRBJ2-7|TRBV28|few|NA
TGTGCCAGCAGTCCGATCGACAAGGGCAACGAGCAGTACTTC
CASSPIDKGNEQYF
>TRBJ1-6|TRBV7-9|few|NA
TGTGCCAGCAGCCGTGGGCTGGCTTCACCCCTCCACTTT
CASSRGLASPLHF
>TRBJ2-1|TRBV10-3|NA|NA
TGTGCCATCAGTGGTGGTGACTTAAGTACCAATGAGCAGTTCTTC
CAISGGDLSTNEQFF
>TRBJ1-2|TRBV20-1|few|NA
TGCGGTGCTTGGGGACAACATGGCTACACCTTC
CGAWGQHGYTF
>TRBJ1-2|TRBV27|few|NA
TGTGCCAGCAGCTCAGGGGCCAAAAACTATGGCTACACCTTC
CASSSGAKNYGYTF
>TRBJ2-5|TRBV24-1|NA|NA
TGTGCCACCAGTGATTTCGGGGGCACGCAAGAGACCCAGTACTTC
CATSDFGGTQETQYF
>TRBJ2-3|TRBV7-6|NA|TRBD1
TGTGCCAGCAGCTTAAGAACAGGGGGTAGCACAGATACGCAGTATTTT
CASSLRTGGSTDTQYF
>TRBJ1-2|TRBV28|NA|NA
TGTGCCAGCAGTCCCTTTGCCATCTATGGCTACACCTTC
CASSPFAIYGYTF
>TRBJ2-7|TRBV9|NA|TRBD1
TGTGCCAGCAGCGTCTCGACAGGGGGCTACGAGCAGTACTTC
CASSVSTGGYEQYF
>TRBJ1-5|TRBV5-1|NA|NA
TGCGCCAGCAGCTTGGGGACACCTAGCAATCAGCCCCAGCATTTT
CASSLGTPSNQPQHF
>TRBJ2-1|TRBV5-1|few|TRBD2
TGCGCCAGCAGCTTGTTAGCTAGCGGGGTTGACAATGAGCAGTTCTTC
CASSLLASGVDNEQFF
>TRBJ2-1|TRBV9|NA|NA
TGTGCCAGCAGCGTAGGGGGGTTTAGGAATGAGCAGTTCTTC
CASSVGGFRNEQFF
>TRBJ2-3|TRBV24-1|many|NA
TGTGCCACCAGTGATGGATACACAGATACGCAGTATTTT
CATSDGYTDTQYF
>TRBJ2-3|TRBV7-9|few|NA
TGTGCCAGCAGCTTAACCTTGGGGGTGGATACGCAGTATTTT
CASSLTLGVDTQYF
>TRBJ1-2|TRBV5-1|NA|NA
TGCGCCAGCAGCTTGAATTCTGTAGGTTCAAGCAGCTACACCTTC
CASSLNSVGSSSYTF
>TRBJ1-2|TRBV5-1|NA|NA
TGCGCCAGCAGCTTGTGGTCGACAGGATCCAACTATGGCTACACCTTC
CASSLWSTGSNYGYTF
>TRBJ2-7|TRBV7-9|NA|NA
TGTGCCAGCAGGGGAACGACGAATCCCCACGAGCAGTACTTC
CASRGTTNPHEQYF
>TRBJ2-1|TRBV5-1|NA|NA
TGCGCCAGCAGCTATAGGACGGTTTACAATGAGCAGTTCTTC
CASSYRTVYNEQFF
>TRBJ2-7|TRBV2|few|NA
TGTGCCGGCAGCGCCATGGTCGAAAGGAGCTACGAGCAGTACTTC
CAGSAMVERSYEQYF
>TRBJ2-6|TRBV7-2|NA|NA
TGTGCCAGCAGCTTAGTAGCGGACGGGGCCAACGTCCTGACTTTC
CASSLVADGANVLTF
>TRBJ1-2|TRBV28|few|NA
TGTGCCAGCAGTTTATTACATTTAGCCTATGGCTACACCTTC
CASSLLHLAYGYTF
>TRBJ2-1|TRBV12-3/TRBV12-4|few|NA
TGTGCCAGCAGTCCCCGAGACATAGCCTACAATGAGCAGTTCTTC
CASSPRDIAYNEQFF
>TRBJ2-1|TRBV20-1|NA|TRBD2
TGCAGTGCTAGCAGCGGGGGGCCCAACTCCTACAATGAGCAGTTCTTC
CSASSGGPNSYNEQFF
>TRBJ2-7|TRBV7-2|NA|NA
TGTGCCAGCAGCTTATACGGCTGCTACGAGCAGTACTTC
CASSLYGCYEQYF
>TRBJ1-1|TRBV7-2|NA|NA
TGTGCCAGCAGCCTTAGTAACCAGGACTACACTGAAGCTTTCTTT
CASSLSNQDYTEAFF
>TRBJ2-6|TRBV4-3|few|NA
TGCGCCAGCAGCCAAGATCGAGGGGACTCTGGGGCCAACGTCCTGACTTTC
CASSQDRGDSGANVLTF
>TRBJ2-6|TRBV7-7|few|TRBD1
TGTGCTAGCAGCCTTAAGGGGACCAGGGGGCCTGAAGATTCTGGGGCCAACGTCCTGACTTTC
CASSLKGTRGPEDSGANVLTF
>TRBJ1-6|TRBV5-1|NA|NA
TGCGCCAGCAGCTTGGGAGTAAGTGGGGATAATAATTCACCCCTCCACTTT
CASSLGVSGDNNSPLHF
>TRBJ2-7|TRBV7-2|few|TRBD2
TGTGCCAGCAGCCCCCCCGCTTGGGGGAGGGACTCCTACGAGCAGTACTTC
CASSPPAWGRDSYEQYF
>TRBJ2-1|TRBV2|NA|NA
TGTGCCTTCCAGGACTACAACGAGCAGTTCTTC
CAFQDYNEQFF
>TRBJ2-7|TRBV11-2|few|NA
TGTGCCAGCAACTCCCCCGGACTGACGACCGAGCAGTACTTC
CASNSPGLTTEQYF
>TRBJ2-3|TRBV11-3|NA|TRBD2
TGTGCCAGCAGCTCGAGGACTAGTCGGACAGATACGCAGTATTTT
CASSSRTSRTDTQYF
>TRBJ2-1|TRBV20-1|NA|TRBD2
TGCAGTGCTAGCACGTCTAGCGGATCCCTAAATTACAATGAGCAGTTCTTC
CSASTSSGSLNYNEQFF